This TCR beta chain derives from a study of prognosis after radiotherapy for stage I lung cancer. Template was genomic DNA; TCR beta CDR3 amplified in two multiplex PCR rounds. Amplification during the initial PCR round employed primers specific to each TRBV and TRBJ gene. TCRdb independently ran MiXCR on the multiplex PCR reads; one entry per CDR3 protein. The sample consists of fewer than 30,000 distinct CDR3 sequences, about 45% of them appearing once. J lost 5 bases, V lost 6 bases, and 12 bases had no gene match. The CDR3 is 18 residues long. Germline CDR1 MDHEN, CDR2 SYDVKM. About this clonotype: What it recognizes is unknown.

Study-wide results and limits: Patients with distant metastases had lower Shannon entropy after stereotactic body radiation therapy.

J is TRBJ2-1 and V is TRBV28, with TRBD2 matching 14 bases. The TCR sequence derives from a donor aged 50 or older with non-small cell lung cancer. This specimen consisted of PBMCs, obtained before or after stereotactic body radiation therapy (not recorded which). The chain's CDR3 is CASRGGLAGVRRHNEQFF. As DNA, the CDR3 is TGTGCCAGCAGGGGGGGACTAGCGGGAGTTCGACGGCACAATGAGCAGTTCTTC.